The 4 T cell receptor beta chains presented below share a single source sample, sequenced in a study of blood T cell repertoires in COVID-19. Only in-frame clones appear in the TCRdb table, and some are missing; sequencing was by immunoSEQ multiplex PCR. This sample has 250,000 to 350,000 clones, with roughly 90% found just once. The sequenced sample consisted of peripheral blood. The source of these receptors is a woman in her 30s with COVID-19, enrolled during active disease.

This rearrangement joins TRBV19 to TRBJ2-1; 12 bases are shared with TRBD1. Trimming cost V 4 bases and J 8 bases; bases outside gene matches: 6. The germline V gene encodes CDR1 LNHDA and CDR2 SQIVND (reference sequence). The CDR3 is 15 amino acids. The CDR3 is CASSTSGQGADEQFF. In nucleotides, the CDR3 is TGTGCCAGTAGTACCTCGGGACAGGGGGCCGATGAGCAGTTCTTC.

The genes are TRBV5-4 and TRBJ1-4; D gene uncertain. Germline V gene sequence: CDR1 SGHNT, CDR2 YYREEE (reference sequence). This CDR3 has 13 residues. Trimming stripped 5 bases from V and 7 bases from J, with 12 bases between. The CDR3 nucleotides read TGTGCCAGCAGAAGAGCGGGAGGTGAAAAACTGTTTTTT. This translates into CASRRAGGEKLFF.

V usage is TRBV3-1 (or the pseudogene TRBV3-2) and J usage is TRBJ2-3, with 9 nucleotides matching TRBD2. V lost 4 bases and J lost 1; bases outside the gene matches: 3. Germline V lookup: CDR1 LGHDT, CDR2 YNNKEL (reference sequence). There are 15 residues in the CDR3. The CDR3 is CASSLSSGGTDTQYF. The CDR3 region has the DNA TGTGCCAGCAGCCTTTCTAGCGGGGGCACAGATACGCAGTATTTT.

This chain joins TRBV30 and TRBJ1-4, with D unclear. This CDR3 has 14 amino acids. Trimming took 0 bases from V and 7 from J, leaving 12 bases between them. The germline V gene encodes CDR1 GTSNPN and CDR2 SVGIG (reference sequence). The CDR3 spells CAWSVLLTGEKLFF. CDR3 nucleotides: TGTGCCTGGAGTGTACTGCTAACTGGTGAAAAACTGTTTTTT.